This T cell receptor beta chain was recovered during a study of post-analysis software for immune sequencing data. Study overall: Some patients lacked subtype; others had relapsing-remitting, secondary progressive or progressive-relapsing disease. General observations from the study: The study found TRBV5-6, TRBV5-1 and TRBV20-1 among a handful of TRBV segments more frequent in patients than controls. F-measure co-clustering was strong for batch-matched samples.

The V gene's germline CDR1 is DFQATT and CDR2 SNEGSKA (reference sequence). The CDR3 covers 16 residues. With V trimmed by 0 bases and J by 4 bases, 10 bases remained unmatched. Included in the TCR beta cDNA libraries were unique molecular identifiers. In TCRdb, the PCR reads were re-called with MiXCR into one record per CDR3 protein. The top ten hold 5% to 6% of the sample, which has about half a million distinct CDR3 sequences, 34% seen once. Details on this clonotype: Its specificity is unknown.

The receptor was derived from a girl aged 2 to 17 with multiple sclerosis. The chain recombines TRBV20-1 with TRBJ2-5, with 8 bases that match TRBD2. The sequencing sample was made of blood. CDR3 amino acids: CSARDSRLAGLETQYF. The CDR3 bases are TGCAGTGCTAGAGATTCGCGGCTAGCGGGTCTAGAGACCCAGTACTTC.